These T cell receptor beta chains were read from a single sample in a study of persistence of HIV-infected CD4 T cells. These receptors have no known antigen. Only in-frame clones appear in the TCRdb table, and some are missing; sequencing was by immunoSEQ multiplex PCR. The sample records about 33,000 clones, approximately 85% being singletons. The specimen comprised CD4+ T cells sorted from PBMCs after approximately 19-hour stimulation, sampled from a patient who received antiretroviral therapy. The receptors stem from an adult man with HIV who was CMV-seropositive. Each CDR3 is given with its conserved first and last residue. A D gene is named only where the DNA matches it firmly. Not all rows give a size; the values are once, few, many and, for expanded clones, a class.

CDR3 protein: CASRGTGSPNEKLFF
CDR3 DNA: TGTGCCAGCAGAGGAACCGGCAGTCCTAATGAAAAACTGTTTTTT
clone size: NA
J gene: TRBJ1-4
D gene: NA
V gene: TRBV7-9

CDR3 protein: CASSPGLSSYNEQFF
CDR3 DNA: TGCGCCAGCAGCCCTGGACTGAGCTCCTACAATGAGCAGTTCTTC
clone size: once
J gene: TRBJ2-1
D gene: NA
V gene: TRBV5-1

CDR3 protein: CSVVPSNTEAFF
CDR3 DNA: TGCAGCGTTGTCCCTTCCAACACTGAAGCTTTCTTT
clone size: NA
J gene: TRBJ1-1
D gene: NA
V gene: TRBV29-1

CDR3 protein: CASSRTGMNTEAFF
CDR3 DNA: TGCGCCAGCAGCCGGACAGGGATGAACACTGAAGCTTTCTTT
clone size: NA
J gene: TRBJ1-1
D gene: TRBD1
V gene: TRBV5-1

CDR3 protein: CASRRDIVATNEKLFF
CDR3 DNA: TGTGCAAGTCGCCGGGACATCGTAGCAACTAATGAAAAACTGTTTTTT
clone size: few
J gene: TRBJ1-4
D gene: NA
V gene: TRBV12-2

CDR3 protein: CASSLAPRIGFSGELFF
CDR3 DNA: TGTGCCAGCAGCTTAGCTCCGAGGATAGGGTTTTCCGGGGAGCTGTTTTTT
clone size: once
J gene: TRBJ2-2
D gene: NA
V gene: TRBV7-2

CDR3 protein: CASSPTGGGGLQETQYF
CDR3 DNA: TGTGCCAGCAGCCCTACCGGGGGCGGGGGGCTCCAAGAGACCCAGTACTTC
clone size: NA
J gene: TRBJ2-5
D gene: NA
V gene: TRBV12-1

CDR3 protein: CASSKDGQSSGNTIYF
CDR3 DNA: TGTGCCAGCAGTAAAGACGGACAGAGCTCTGGAAACACCATATATTTT
clone size: once
J gene: TRBJ1-3
D gene: NA
V gene: TRBV7-6

CDR3 protein: CSRKRGTEQFF
CDR3 DNA: TGCAGCCGAAAGAGGGGAACAGAGCAGTTCTTC
clone size: few
J gene: TRBJ2-1
D gene: NA
V gene: TRBV20-1

CDR3 protein: CASSLAGTAYGYTF
CDR3 DNA: TGCGCCAGCAGCTTGGCAGGGACAGCCTATGGCTACACCTTC
clone size: NA
J gene: TRBJ1-2
D gene: TRBD1
V gene: TRBV5-1

CDR3 protein: CASSQRDRGWDTQYF
CDR3 DNA: TGTGCCAGCAGCCAACGGGACAGGGGCTGGGATACGCAGTATTTT
clone size: NA
J gene: TRBJ2-3
D gene: TRBD1
V gene: TRBV14

CDR3 protein: CASSTTRVGGRGAFF
CDR3 DNA: TGTGCCAGCAGCACCACCCGGGTGGGGGGTAGGGGAGCTTTCTTT
clone size: NA
J gene: TRBJ1-1
D gene: NA
V gene: TRBV7-2

CDR3 protein: CASSSIGGDGYTF
CDR3 DNA: TGTGCCAGCAGCTCTATTGGGGGAGATGGCTACACCTTC
clone size: NA
J gene: TRBJ1-2
D gene: NA
V gene: TRBV7-3

CDR3 protein: CASSLGGPKAFF
CDR3 DNA: TGTGCCAGCAGTTTAGGAGGGCCTAAAGCTTTCTTT
clone size: NA
J gene: TRBJ1-1
D gene: NA
V gene: TRBV12-3/TRBV12-4

CDR3 protein: CAWSGSPRGNTIYF
CDR3 DNA: TGTGCCTGGAGTGGGTCTCCGAGAGGAAACACCATATATTTT
clone size: NA
J gene: TRBJ1-3
D gene: NA
V gene: TRBV30

CDR3 protein: CASSYSIGQRDLSNQPQHF
CDR3 DNA: TGTGCCAGCAGTTACTCGATCGGGCAGCGGGATCTGAGCAATCAGCCCCAGCATTTT
clone size: once
J gene: TRBJ1-5
D gene: NA
V gene: TRBV6-2/TRBV6-3

CDR3 protein: CASSPERADTDTQYF
CDR3 DNA: TGTGCCAGCAGCCCAGAGCGGGCAGACACAGATACGCAGTATTTT
clone size: NA
J gene: TRBJ2-3
D gene: NA
V gene: TRBV6-5

CDR3 protein: CATSNLQGLQETQYF
CDR3 DNA: TGTGCCACCAGCAACCTACAGGGTCTACAAGAGACCCAGTACTTC
clone size: NA
J gene: TRBJ2-5
D gene: NA
V gene: TRBV15

CDR3 protein: CATLKGQGQGYTF
CDR3 DNA: TGTGCCACCCTCAAGGGGCAGGGACAGGGCTACACCTTC
clone size: NA
J gene: TRBJ1-2
D gene: TRBD1
V gene: TRBV6-5

CDR3 protein: CASSLDTWTSGGEDTQYF
CDR3 DNA: TGTGCCAGCAGCTTGGATACTTGGACTAGCGGGGGGGAAGATACGCAGTATTTT
clone size: NA
J gene: TRBJ2-3
D gene: TRBD2
V gene: TRBV5-6

CDR3 protein: CASSPPISGASYEQYF
CDR3 DNA: TGTGCCAGCAGCCCTCCTATTAGCGGAGCCTCCTACGAGCAGTACTTC
clone size: NA
J gene: TRBJ2-7
D gene: NA
V gene: TRBV3-1/TRBV3-2

CDR3 protein: CASSKGSGANVLTF
CDR3 DNA: TGTGCCAGTAGTAAGGGCTCTGGGGCCAACGTCCTGACTTTC
clone size: NA
J gene: TRBJ2-6
D gene: NA
V gene: TRBV19

CDR3 protein: CASSLGWVSGGPSSYEQYF
CDR3 DNA: TGTGCCAGCAGCTTAGGGTGGGTTAGCGGGGGCCCTAGCTCCTACGAGCAGTACTTC
clone size: NA
J gene: TRBJ2-7
D gene: TRBD2
V gene: TRBV7-9

CDR3 protein: CASSLDRAGYGYTF
CDR3 DNA: TGTGCCAGCTCACTGGACAGGGCTGGCTATGGCTACACCTTC
clone size: once
J gene: TRBJ1-2
D gene: TRBD1
V gene: TRBV18

CDR3 protein: CASSHGPGQRGETQYF
CDR3 DNA: TGTGCCAGCTCACACGGACCGGGACAGAGAGGAGAGACCCAGTACTTC
clone size: NA
J gene: TRBJ2-5
D gene: TRBD1
V gene: TRBV18

CDR3 protein: CASSDSIGGPNTEAFF
CDR3 DNA: TGTGCCAGCAGTGACTCGATTGGGGGGCCGAACACTGAAGCTTTCTTT
clone size: NA
J gene: TRBJ1-1
D gene: NA
V gene: TRBV6-4

CDR3 protein: CASSLPTGAYEQYF
CDR3 DNA: TGCGCCAGCAGCTTGCCGACAGGGGCCTACGAGCAGTACTTC
clone size: NA
J gene: TRBJ2-7
D gene: TRBD1
V gene: TRBV5-1

CDR3 protein: CASSPSYRADYGYTF
CDR3 DNA: TGTGCCAGCAGCCCCTCCTACAGGGCCGACTATGGCTACACCTTC
clone size: NA
J gene: TRBJ1-2
D gene: NA
V gene: TRBV6-6

CDR3 protein: CASSDSHYSNQPQHF
CDR3 DNA: TGTGCCAGCAGTGACAGCCACTATAGCAATCAGCCCCAGCATTTT
clone size: NA
J gene: TRBJ1-5
D gene: NA
V gene: TRBV6-2/TRBV6-3

CDR3 protein: CASSLYGTGTTGANVLTF
CDR3 DNA: TGTGCCAGCAGTTTATATGGGACAGGGACGACTGGGGCCAACGTCCTGACTTTC
clone size: NA
J gene: TRBJ2-6
D gene: TRBD1
V gene: TRBV27

CDR3 protein: CASSLVAGSGTGELFF
CDR3 DNA: TGTGCCAGCAGCTTGGTGGCCGGGTCGGGCACCGGGGAGCTGTTTTTT
clone size: NA
J gene: TRBJ2-2
D gene: NA
V gene: TRBV5-4

CDR3 protein: CASSLGLNGYEQYF
CDR3 DNA: TGTGCCAGCAGCTTAGGCCTAAACGGATACGAGCAGTACTTC
clone size: NA
J gene: TRBJ2-7
D gene: NA
V gene: TRBV13

CDR3 protein: CASSRGSYYEQYF
CDR3 DNA: TGTGCCAGCAGCAGGGGATCTTACTACGAGCAGTACTTC
clone size: NA
J gene: TRBJ2-7
D gene: NA
V gene: TRBV2

CDR3 protein: CASSTGTGWPSGANVLTF
CDR3 DNA: TGTGCCAGTAGTACCGGGACAGGGTGGCCGTCTGGGGCCAACGTCCTGACTTTC
clone size: NA
J gene: TRBJ2-6
D gene: TRBD1
V gene: TRBV19

CDR3 protein: CASSFRGSTDTQYF
CDR3 DNA: TGTGCCAGCAGCTTTCGCGGGAGCACAGATACGCAGTATTTT
clone size: NA
J gene: TRBJ2-3
D gene: NA
V gene: TRBV9